This T cell receptor (beta chain) appears in the sequencing data of a study of blood T cell repertoires in COVID-19. Whole-study context: T cells, B-cell-depleted T cells, or PBMCs provided the cDNA or gDNA that served as material.

This clone occurred once. Generated by immunoSEQ multiplex PCR, the TCRdb table keeps only in-frame clones and is missing some. The table has a few hundred thousand clones, 85% to 90% seen once. The V gene's germline CDR1 is LGHNT and CDR2 FRNRAP. Trimming shortened V by 0 bases and J by 8 bases, and 7 bases separated the two germline ends. The CDR3 extends over 12 amino acids. This receptor was identified in a man aged 18 to 30 who had recovered from COVID-19. The specimen was PBMCs or T cells enriched from blood (not recorded which). V usage is TRBV12-5 and J usage is TRBJ1-2; tentative D call: TRBD1 (5 bases). Here the CDR3 DNA reads TGTGCTAGTGGTTTGGTAGCAGGGGGCTACACCTTC. This gives the protein CASGLVAGGYTF.